Following are 28 T cell receptor beta chains from one sample sequenced in a study of cytomegalovirus exposure and HLA in healthy donors. Primers for the PCR totalled 60 Vbeta and 13 Jbeta. TCRdb's table, derived via immunoSEQ multiplex PCR, lists solely in-frame clones and lacks some. The sample gives some 80,000 clones, 9.5% to 13% of which show up once; roughly a quarter is in the top ten. Material: PBMCs. The source of these receptors is a man between 60 and 75 years old in good health and CMV-seropositive.

The chain employs TRBV6-1 and TRBJ2-1; no firm D call. The CDR3 extends over 11 amino acids. Germline V gives CDR1 MNHNS, CDR2 SASEGT. Trimming pared 6 bases from V and 15 bases from J, leaving 15 bases between. CDR3 sequence (DNA): TGTGCCAGCAGGTACTCGATAAGCCCGTTCTTC. Translation: CASRYSISPFF.

J is TRBJ1-5 and V is TRBV28, with D maybe TRBD1 (6 bases). CDR1 is MDHEN, CDR2 SYDVKM, per germline. Trimming removed 2 bases from V and 6 bases from J, with 14 bases in between. This CDR3 spans 15 amino acids. The CDR3 nucleotides are TGTGCCAGCAGTTTAAATCCAGGGGAGACTCAGCCCCAGCATTTT. Translating gives CASSLNPGETQPQHF.

The V and J genes are TRBV6-1 and TRBJ1-1, with a weak D call TRBD1 (6 bases). The V gene's germline CDR1 is MNHNS and CDR2 SASEGT. The V and J ends lost 6 bases and 2 bases respectively, with 10 bases between them. The CDR3 is made up of 13 amino acids. The CDR3: CASRRTVNTEAFF. In DNA, the CDR3 is TGTGCCAGCAGAAGGACAGTAAACACTGAAGCTTTCTTT.

V usage is TRBV10-3 and J usage is TRBJ1-2, with TRBD1 identical over 7 bases. The CDR3 contains 15 residues. V was pared by 10 bases and J by 5 bases, with 16 bases of the junction left unmatched. Germline V gives CDR1 ENHRY, CDR2 SYGVKD. The CDR3: CASLLTGPGVYGYTF. The DNA for the CDR3 is TGTGCCAGTTTGTTGACAGGGCCTGGGGTTTATGGCTACACCTTC.

This clone was seen only a few times. CDR3 protein: CASSLRQGATGYTF. The CDR3 DNA follows: TGTGCCAGCAGTTTAAGACAGGGGGCGACGGGCTACACCTTC. The chain joins TRBV28 to TRBJ1-2, with TRBD1 matching 10 bases. The CDR3 loop spans 14 amino acids. Germline V lookup: CDR1 MDHEN, CDR2 SYDVKM. Trimming cost V 2 bases and J 8 bases; bases outside gene matches: 5.

Only a few counts were recorded for this clone. The CDR3 nucleotides are TGTGCCAGCACCAAGGAGGCGGGGGGTTTCAATGAGCAGTTCTTC. This translates into CASTKEAGGFNEQFF. The genes are TRBV6-1 and TRBJ2-1; 8 bases map to TRBD2. In germline, CDR1 is MNHNS, CDR2 SASEGT. J was trimmed by 6 bases and V by 7 bases; bases with no gene match: 11. This CDR3 spans 15 amino acids.

This clone has a handful of counts. CDR3 in DNA: TGTGCCAGCAGCTCGGGTGGGGAGACCCAGTACTTC. Protein: CASSSGGETQYF. The rearrangement uses TRBV7-6 and TRBJ2-5; no definite D call. V was clipped by 4 bases and J by 5 bases, with 8 bases between them. Germline V CDR1 and CDR2: SGHVS, FNYEAQ. The CDR3 runs 12 residues.

This clone was observed a handful of times. This CDR3 is CASSFSGSVTEAFF. Here the CDR3 DNA reads TGTGCCAGCAGTTTCTCGGGGTCGGTAACTGAAGCTTTCTTT. The chain couples TRBV7-2 to TRBJ1-1; D call uncertain. Trimming shortened V by 6 bases and J by 5 bases, and 16 bases separated the two germline ends. Germline CDR1 is SGHTA and CDR2 is FQGNSA. The CDR3 runs to 14 residues.

This clone has just a few counts. The chain employs TRBV29-1 and TRBJ2-7; 11 bases are shared with TRBD2. This CDR3 is 11 amino acids long. Germline loops: CDR1 SQVTM, CDR2 ANQGSEA. Trimming cost V 7 bases and J 5 bases; bases outside gene matches: 1. CDR3 sequence reads: CSGGLADEQYF. The CDR3 coding sequence is TGCAGCGGGGGACTAGCGGACGAGCAGTACTTC.

The chain has TRBV4-1 and TRBJ2-5; a possible D gene is TRBD2 (5 bases). Germline loops: CDR1 MGHRA, CDR2 YSYEKL. The CDR3 has 14 residues. Deletions cut 6 bases from V and 3 bases from J, with 14 bases between. CDR3 sequence: CASRPPGREETQYF. CDR3 bases: TGCGCCAGCAGACCCCCGGGGAGAGAAGAGACCCAGTACTTC.

This clone has only a few counts. The rearrangement links TRBV5-1 to TRBJ1-5; perhaps TRBD1 as D (5 bases). V was clipped by 0 bases and J by 7 bases, with 14 bases between them. Germline V lookup: CDR1 SGHRS, CDR2 YFSETQ. This CDR3 is built from 15 residues. The CDR3 DNA reads TGCGCCAGCAGCTTGGAAGGGGCCAGCGAACAGCCCCAGCATTTT. Translated: CASSLEGASEQPQHF.

The chain uses TRBV6-5 and TRBJ1-1; D remains unclear. Germline CDR1 MNHEY, CDR2 SVGAGI. This CDR3 has 15 amino acids. Trimming stripped 4 bases from V and 4 bases from J, with 16 bases between. The CDR3 DNA reads TGTGCCAGCAGTTGGGAGAACGTAATGGGCACTGAAGCTTTCTTT. Its protein is CASSWENVMGTEAFF.

The genes are TRBV30 and TRBJ2-1, with D possibly TRBD2 on 6 matching bases. Germline CDR1 and CDR2: GTSNPN and SVGIG (reference sequence). Deletions cut 5 bases from V and 14 bases from J, with 25 bases between. The CDR3 consists of 14 residues. CDR3: CAWGGTVDIRGKFF. CDR3 DNA sequence: TGTGCCTGGGGCGGGACTGTTGATATACGAGGGAAGTTCTTC.

This clone was counted only a few times. The rearrangement links TRBV18 to TRBJ2-3; 9 nucleotides agree with TRBD1. With 3 bases clipped from V and 7 bases from J, the junction kept 14 bases outside the gene matches. The CDR3 consists of 17 residues. The germline gives CDR1 KGHSH, CDR2 LQKENI. As DNA, the CDR3 is TGTGCCAGCTCACCCCAAGCCCCCGAGACAGGGGGGAATACGCAGTATTTT. Protein product: CASSPQAPETGGNTQYF.

In this sample, this clone turned up a few times. The chain joins TRBV29-1 to TRBJ2-3; D remains unclear. The germline V and J ends were trimmed by 5 bases and 1 base, with 10 bases remaining between them. The germline V gene encodes CDR1 SQVTM and CDR2 ANQGSEA. The CDR3 contains 13 residues. The CDR3 reads CSVSSVGTDTQYF. The CDR3 region has the DNA TGCAGCGTTTCCTCTGTTGGCACAGATACGCAGTATTTT.

This chain connects TRBV6-4 to TRBJ1-1; a possible D gene is TRBD1 (5 bases). Trimming took off 5 bases at V and 0 bases at J, with 7 bases between the two ends. Germline values: CDR1 MRHNA, CDR2 SNTAGT. The CDR3 covers 13 residues. CDR3 coding DNA: TGTGCCAGCAGTAAAGGGGTGAACACTGAAGCTTTCTTT. This translates into CASSKGVNTEAFF.

V gene TRBV6-5 combines with J gene TRBJ2-2; 9 bases match TRBD2. Per germline, CDR1 MNHEY and CDR2 SVGAGI. The CDR3 sequence is 15 residues long. The ends lost 7 bases at V and 7 bases at J; junction bases unmatched: 10. CDR3 nucleotide sequence: TGTGCCAGCATTAGTGCGGGGGGGCCAGGCGGGGAGCTGTTTTTT. This sequence encodes CASISAGGPGGELFF.

The sample holds a few counts of this clone. The CDR3 bases are TGTGCCAGCAGTGAAAACAGGGGGTCCTACGAGCAGTACGTC. Translating gives CASSENRGSYEQYV. The rearrangement joins TRBV6-1 to TRBJ2-7; TRBD1 matches 8 bases. After removal of 2 bases from V and 1 base from J, the junction contained 1 base not matched to a gene. The CDR3 sequence is 14 residues long. Germline V gene data show CDR1 as MNHNS and CDR2 as SASEGT.

The V and J genes are TRBV10-2 and TRBJ2-2, with TRBD1 as a possible D gene (6 bases). Germline V gene data show CDR1 as WSHSY and CDR2 as SAAADI. V was clipped by 6 bases and J by 4 bases, with 9 bases between them. This CDR3 contains 13 residues. CDR3 residues: CASSGQRTGELFF. The CDR3 DNA reads as TGCGCCAGCAGCGGACAGCGCACCGGGGAGCTGTTTTTT.

The V call is TRBV2, the J call TRBJ1-1; D possibly corresponds to TRBD1 (5 bases). The ends were cut back, 4 bases at V and 3 bases at J, with 9 bases in the middle. Germline lookup yields CDR1 SNHLY and CDR2 FYNNEI. There are 13 residues in the CDR3. The CDR3 reads CASSVGAHTEAFF. CDR3 DNA sequence: TGTGCCAGCAGTGTTGGGGCCCACACTGAAGCTTTCTTT.

This sequence joins TRBV28 and TRBJ2-7; TRBD1 matches at 8 bases. CDR3 length: 12 residues. V shed 6 bases and J 3 bases; nucleotides not matched to a gene: 1. The germline V gene encodes CDR1 MDHEN and CDR2 SYDVKM. The CDR3 here is CASSGQGYEQYV. The CDR3 region has the DNA TGTGCCAGCAGCGGACAGGGCTACGAGCAGTACGTC.

The rearrangement links TRBV9 to TRBJ2-5; 11 bases are shared with TRBD1. After removal of 2 bases from V and 5 bases from J, the junction contained 5 bases not matched to a gene. Germline CDR1 and CDR2: SGDLS and YYNGEE. The CDR3 spans 15 residues. CDR3 amino acids: CASSVGQGATETQYF. The CDR3, as DNA: TGTGCCAGCAGCGTCGGACAGGGGGCGACGGAGACCCAGTACTTC.

This clone showed up just a few times. The chain couples TRBV11-3 to TRBJ2-1; no firm D call. V was shortened by 5 bases and J by 3 bases, with 5 bases between the two germline ends. The CDR3 runs to 12 residues. Looked up from germline, CDR1 is SGHNT and CDR2 is YENEEA. CDR3 bases: TGTGCCAGCAGCCCCCACTACAATGAGCAGTTCTTC. Translation: CASSPHYNEQFF.

The chain joins TRBV15 to TRBJ2-1; weak D call: TRBD2 (5 bases). V was pared by 5 bases and J by 7 bases, with 15 bases between. CDR1 is LNHNV, CDR2 YYDKDF, per germline (reference sequence). The CDR3 loop spans 14 amino acids. This CDR3 is CATSSPDEGNEQFF. CDR3 DNA sequence: TGTGCCACCAGCTCACCTGACGAGGGAAATGAGCAGTTCTTC. The whole variable domain, filled in from reference TRBV15 and TRBJ2-1, reads DAMVIQNPRYQVTQFGKPVTLSCSQTLNHNVMYWYQQKSSQAPKLLFHYYDKDFNNEADTPDNFQSRRPNTSFCFLDIRSPGLGDTAMYLCATSSPDEGNEQFFGPGTRLTVL.

The CDR3 DNA reads TGTGCCAGCAGTTCCAAGGGGTCGGGCAGGGGGCAGGGCTACACCTTC. Amino acid sequence: CASSSKGSGRGQGYTF. V gene TRBV28 combines with J gene TRBJ1-2, with 8 bases lining up with TRBD1. This CDR3 spans 16 amino acids. Germline assignment: CDR1 MDHEN and CDR2 SYDVKM. The J segment lost 8 bases and the V segment lost 4 bases, leaving 15 bases of the junction unmatched.

This clone has only a few counts. Other DNA sequences in the same sample also yield this CDR3. CDR3 nucleotides: TGTGCCAGCAGCCCCTGGACAGGGGGCCTCCAAGAGACCCAGTACTTC. It yields the protein CASSPWTGGLQETQYF. This sequence joins TRBV7-9 and TRBJ2-5; 11 nucleotides match TRBD1. Germline CDR1 reads SEHNR; CDR2 reads FQNEAQ (reference sequence). The J segment lost 1 base and the V segment lost 5 bases, leaving 6 bases of the junction unmatched. This CDR3 contains 16 residues. Looking up the rest from reference TRBV7-9 and TRBJ2-5 gives the full variable domain: DTGVSQNPRHKITKRGQNVTFRCDPISEHNRLYWYRQTLGQGPEFLTYFQNEAQLEKSRLLSDRFSAERPKGSFSTLEIQRTEQGDSAMYLCASSPWTGGLQETQYFGPGTRLLVL.

The chain employs TRBV18 and TRBJ2-7, with 11 bases identical to TRBD1. The CDR3 covers 14 residues. Germline assignment: CDR1 KGHSH and CDR2 LQKENI. V lost 3 bases, J lost 3 bases, and 1 base stayed unmatched. The DNA of the CDR3 is TGTGCCAGCTCACCTGGGACAGGGGGCTACGAGCAGTACTTC. Its translation is CASSPGTGGYEQYF.

The chain is built from TRBV9 and TRBJ2-7; a weak D match, TRBD1 (6 bases). This CDR3 comprises 16 residues. The V and J ends lost 5 bases and 4 bases respectively, with 22 bases between them. CDR1 is SGDLS, CDR2 YYNGEE, per germline. The chain's CDR3 is CASSEAEGTQRYEQYV. The CDR3 DNA sequence: TGTGCCAGCAGTGAAGCGGAAGGGACACAACGATACGAGCAGTACGTC.